Only a few counts were recorded for the clone carrying this TCR beta chain. This entry is derived from a study of T-cell memory formation after mild COVID-19. Each CDR3 protein gets one entry after TCRdb re-called the 5' RACE reads with MiXCR. The table has 250,000 to 350,000 distinct CDR3 sequences, roughly 16% seen once. Germline V gives CDR1 SGHRS, CDR2 YFSETQ. Trimming shortened V by 4 bases and J by 3 bases, and 14 bases separated the two germline ends. CDR3 size: 14 residues. J is TRBJ2-7 and V is TRBV5-1, with D maybe TRBD2 (5 bases). This TCR derives from a man younger than 30 who had mild COVID-19 (a few samples of this study predate the infection). Cell type and time point are not known. Sample: PBMCs or a T cell subset sorted from them (not recorded which). The CDR3, as DNA: TGCGCCAGCAGCCCCCGGGATATGGGCTACGAGCAGTACTTC. Its protein is CASSPRDMGYEQYF.